Reported below is one T cell receptor (beta chain). Its antigen is currently unknown. At the DNA level, this CDR3 is encoded by other sequences in the same sample as well. Germline CDR1 reads GTSNPN; CDR2 reads SVGIG (reference sequence). V was cut by 0 bases and J by 4 bases, with 13 bases left in between. The CDR3 is made up of 15 amino acids. This record comes from a study of shared clonotypes between healthy human individuals. Findings and limits, study-wide: Sorted-subset sequencing, rarefaction showed, was incomplete despite large depth.

A 200 ng quantity of DNA, tens of thousands of T cell genomes, went into the sorted-subset replicate PCRs. TCRdb keeps only in-frame clones here, not all; method: immunoSEQ multiplex PCR. Of 2 million to 2.5 million clones detected, approximately 94% appear once; the ten largest clones hold about 0.13%. Sequenced input: naive CD4+ T cells sorted from blood. Subset defined: CD45RA+ positively selected. V is TRBV30 and J is TRBJ1-5, with a tentative D call TRBD1 (5 bases). The sequence derives from a man between 18 and 29 years old in good health. This chain's CDR3 is CAWSVQGRGNQPQHF. DNA for the CDR3: TGTGCCTGGAGTGTGCAGGGACGGGGAAATCAGCCCCAGCATTTT.